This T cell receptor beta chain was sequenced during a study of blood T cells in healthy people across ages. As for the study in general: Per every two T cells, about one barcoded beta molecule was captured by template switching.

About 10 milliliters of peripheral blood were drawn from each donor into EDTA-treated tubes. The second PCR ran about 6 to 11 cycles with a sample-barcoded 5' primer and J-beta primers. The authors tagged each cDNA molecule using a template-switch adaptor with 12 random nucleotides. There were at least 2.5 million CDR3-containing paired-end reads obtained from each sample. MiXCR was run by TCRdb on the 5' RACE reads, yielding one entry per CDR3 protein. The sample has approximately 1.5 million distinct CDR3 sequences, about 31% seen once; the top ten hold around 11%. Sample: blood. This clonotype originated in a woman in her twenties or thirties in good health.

Here the CDR3 DNA reads TGTGCCAGCAGTGAAGGTGGGGGCGGTAGCTATGGCTACACCTTC. Protein product: CASSEGGGGSYGYTF. The V and J genes are TRBV6-1 and TRBJ1-2, with a possible D match to TRBD1 (6 bases). V gave up 1 base and J gave up 4 bases, with 13 bases separating them. CDR3 size: 15 residues. Germline-derived CDR1 and CDR2 are MNHNS and SASEGT.